This entry is about one T cell receptor beta chain. What it recognizes is unknown. The stimulus was an HIV-1 Gag 15-mer peptide pool, roughly 1 ug/peptide/mL. Memory cells lacking CD40L and CD69 with high CD45RO were sorted. CDR1 is MNHNY and CDR2 is SVGAGI in the germline V gene (reference sequence). V shed 5 bases and J shed 6 bases, with 16 bases lying between them. The CDR3 contains 14 residues. The immunoSEQ assay was version 4, run in survey mode. Profiled with immunoSEQ multiplex PCR; TCRdb holds only in-frame clones, not every one. Of about 40,000 clones listed, around three quarters are singletons. The data were taken from a study of persistence of HIV-infected CD4 T cells. Study-wide context: Isolated cells were CMV- and HIV-1 Gag-responding CD4+ T cells. Study-level results: Degenerate expanded CDR3beta sequences were enriched among CMV- and Gag-responding cells. Proviral oligoclonality tracked with TCR oligoclonality within the same sorted cells.

This sample comprised CD4+ T cells sorted from PBMCs after roughly 17-hour stimulation, obtained from a patient who received antiretroviral therapy. The gene calls are TRBV6-6 and TRBJ1-2, with D possibly TRBD1 on 6 matching bases. The sequence was collected from an adult man with HIV who was CMV-seropositive. In DNA, the CDR3 is TGTGCCAGCAGTGGCCGGGACAAAAAGGATGGCTACACCTTC. The encoded protein is CASSGRDKKDGYTF.